The source of this TCR beta chain is a study of CD8+ T cells in alopecia areata. RNA, once extracted, was reverse transcribed into cDNA for use as the sequencing template. TCRdb keeps only in-frame clones here, not all; method: immunoSEQ multiplex PCR. The sample has a few hundred thousand clones; around three fifths are singletons. V was pared by 0 bases and J by 5 bases, with 14 bases between. The CDR3 consists of 15 residues. Germline V CDR1 and CDR2: MGHRA, YSYEKL. This clonotype was obtained from a human donor in good health. The chain carries TRBV4-1 and TRBJ2-7; weak D call: TRBD2 (6 bases). The sample was CD8+ T cells sorted from blood. CDR3 sequence (DNA): TGCGCCAGCAGCCAAGAAGGAGGGGTGCCCGACGAGCAGTACTTC. As protein: CASSQEGGVPDEQYF.